This T cell receptor beta chain was recovered during a study of cytomegalovirus exposure and HLA in healthy donors (dated by TCRdb to between 2016 and 2019). For the study in its entirety: According to an earlier analysis of around 600 of the donors, roughly 180 million T cells yielded roughly 110 million unique TCR beta sequences and 276 Gb of sequence data. HLA typing covered class I and class II loci at four-digit resolution. Typing coverage differed by locus: A, B, C, DRB1 and DQB1 were typed in roughly 629-630 donors, DQA1 in around 500, DPA1 in roughly 590, and DPB1 in 472. Around 330 gigabases of sequencing data and around 85 million unique TCR sequences made up an early release that covered 500 to 700 HLA-typed donors. The later analysis used no new phenotypic data to find candidate immune exposures, relying instead on TCR beta sequences and their occurrence across donors. Donor age, sex, ethnicity and CMV serostatus were compiled together with the repertoire data. A later genetic analysis took genome-wide SNP genotypes for about three fifths of the 666 donors and used that subset as a discovery cohort. A later analysis re-examined previously published TCR beta repertoires from more than 650 donors and added high-resolution HLA genotyping to investigate patterns of TCR occurrence. About five DR-DQ haplotypes were treated as single units for association and clustering because of strong linkage in the cohort. Every repertoire in the discovery cohort had been generated on one and the same sequencing platform. Besides the first cohort of 666 subjects, a separate validation cohort made up of about 120 different subjects was used. Across about 370 genotyped donors of the cohort, an average of approximately 240,000 unique TCR beta nucleotide sequences per donor were sequenced, and around 20% of those sequences were non-productive. The study aimed to test whether signatures of past pathogen exposure could be identified by cataloging public T cell receptors. To predict cytomegalovirus infection status, the study brought together high-throughput TCR immunosequencing, statistical association of individual TCRs with disease status, and machine learning. Of the roughly 420 genotyped donors, less than 90% were placed in the genetic ancestry cluster associated with self-reported Caucasian donors. An earlier analysis of approximately 500 of the donors applied high-throughput TCR beta sequencing to assess whether each TCR beta V gene segment acted as functional or pseudogenic. The study profiled the T cell repertoires of about 640 subjects by immunosequencing and related them to cytomegalovirus serostatus. The study at large found these results: A later genetic analysis reported fewer N-insertions in productive TCRs among donors in an Asian-associated ancestry cluster than the roughly 700-donor mean. A total of some 180 TCR beta chains were listed by the study as associated with cytomegalovirus. In an earlier analysis of 500 to 650 of the donors, most TCR beta V segments appeared in productive rearrangements about 87% or about 30% of the time, broadly matching IMGT annotations. Strong co-occurrence of HLA alleles, especially DR and DQ, made assigning TCR associations to individual alleles difficult. V-gene and J-gene trimming of TCR beta chains was associated with a missense DCLRE1C variant in a later genetic analysis, and the association was replicated in an independent cohort. Correlated functional status among segregating V segments might reflect linkage disequilibrium, but an unknown experimental factor could not be ruled out. It was suggested by the authors that the approach could potentially be generalized to other disease states and immunological phenotypes. In both the original and validation cohorts, the classifier was reported to diagnose cytomegalovirus status with high specificity and sensitivity. Because the 87-base-pair reads could not distinguish some IMGT-functional V segments, including TRBV6-2 and TRBV6-3, those segments were excluded. Because counts were too low, 15 to 20 rarely observed V segments, including chromosome 9 orphons, were left out of the earlier analysis of a few hundred of the donors. In a later analysis, several top co-occurrence clusters were reported to appear linked to parvovirus B19, influenza, CMV and Epstein-Barr virus. In vitro tests confirmed that a few of the cytomegalovirus-associated TCR beta chains recognize cytomegalovirus antigens. A group of highly shared sequence variants was considered likely to be a technical artifact of the sequencing pipeline. A later analysis found that TCR association rates varied across HLA loci, with DRB1 alleles showing the most associated TCRs and HLA-C alleles the fewest. Because HLA typing was unavailable for some donors at each locus, only the typed subset was used in association tests. A further reported finding was that TCR beta sequences accurately predicted the HLA-A and HLA-B alleles for most subjects in the first cohort. The only immune exposure information available for the cohort was CMV serostatus. At a false discovery rate of 0.05, a later analysis linked around 15,000 TCR beta sequences to specific HLA alleles. Only TCR beta chains were sequenced in this cohort, and the absence of alpha or paired-chain data limited detectable features. In a later analysis, most CMV-associated TCR beta chains were found to appear HLA-restricted, with HLA associations seemingly driven largely by CMV exposure. Compared with equally common non-associated chains, HLA-associated TCR beta chains in a later analysis were more clonally expanded and had lower generation probabilities. Roughly uniform sequencing depth across donors was assumed in presence/absence analyses, although this assumption may not hold. Most TCR sequences were observed very rarely across donors, whereas some public TCRs were present in many individuals.

The cohort comprised around 700 healthy bone marrow donors. All cohort members were sampled while nominally healthy, although unrecorded immune exposures were likely present. The donor tested CMV seronegative and was one of the 352 seronegative cohort members. A peripheral blood sample was collected from each donor, and TCR beta sequencing was performed on peripheral blood mononuclear cells. Genomic DNA extraction from the blood cell samples was performed with the Qiagen DNeasy Blood Extraction Kit. From the cysteine through the phenylalanine, the CDR3 covers 14 amino acids. Kept here is only the CDR3 DNA, which spans 42 bases and is read in frame from base 1. CDR1 and CDR2, per the germline V gene (reference sequence), are MNHEY and SMNVEV. Trimming takes 5 bases from V and 3 bases from J, and the germline ends sit 14 bases apart. Receptors were amplified or captured by the immunoSEQ multiplex PCR assay. For the multiplex PCR, a mixture combining 60 forward primers for TCR Vbeta segments and 13 reverse primers for TCR Jbeta segments was used. The CDR3 region of rearranged TCR beta genes was amplified from genomic DNA with a multiplex PCR assay. The Illumina HiSeq System was used to sequence the amplified TCR beta libraries as 87-base-pair reads. The original methods were these. In a later analysis, about 80 million unique TCR beta chains were counted across the 650 to 700 repertoires, and roughly 11 million of these chains were shared by at least two donors. A nearest-neighbor algorithm error-corrected the raw reads and collapsed the reads into unique sequences, merging closely related sequences to remove PCR and sequencing errors. Alignment of CDR3 sequences to IMGT reference sequences was used to assign V, D and J gene segments. For a sequence to be retained, a match of at least six nucleotides to both a V gene segment and a J gene segment was required. Rearrangements were called productive when the CDR3 lacked stop codons and stayed in frame with V and J; all others were non-productive. Following IMGT convention, CDR3 was defined as the stretch from the second conserved V-encoded cysteine to the conserved J-encoded phenylalanine. The earlier analysis of fewer than 700 of the donors excluded sequences that lacked an unambiguous match to a single V gene segment. In an earlier analysis of some 590 of the donors, V segments were called functional above 56.7% productive rearrangements and were called segregating when the between-donor standard deviation exceeded 5%. To diagnose cytomegalovirus status from the catalog of TCR beta chain sequences, a statistical classification framework was built. A later analysis assigned V and J genes by comparing TCR nucleotide sequences with IMGT/GENE-DB human TR gene sequences. In a later analysis, CDR3 sequences and most-parsimonious VDJ recombination scenarios were assigned using the TCRdist pipeline. A later analysis defined each TCR beta chain by its CDR3 amino acid sequence plus V-gene family, and excluded reads lacking a unique V-gene family. To address suspected cross-contamination and a sequencing artifact, a later analysis removed some 620 highly shared, low-generation-probability nucleotide sequences. In a later analysis, a clonal expansion index for each public chain was calculated from normalized within-repertoire ranks of inferred template counts. A later analysis computed generation probabilities with a VDJ recombination model fitted to out-of-frame rearrangements, and checked the results against IGoR. A later analysis scored TCR-TCR, TCR-HLA and TCR-CMV co-occurrence with hypergeometric tests, applying a repertoire-size bias correction to TCR pairs. In a later analysis, false discovery rates were estimated by permuting HLA or CMV assignments 20 times. In a later analysis, co-occurring TCRs were grouped using DBSCAN, and TCRdist sequence similarity was added for clustering within HLA-allele-positive subsets. Repertoires with fewer than 30,000 or more than 120,000 public chains were left out of co-occurrence clustering, as were a handful of repertoires with anomalous nucleotide sharing. Not all clones reach the TCRdb copy of this immuneACCESS table, which keeps in-frame sequences only. Checked studies attribute under half of the gap to unresolved V genes and leave the rest unexplained. Clonal size and the V and J genes are those of that table, whereas D and trimming came from the DNA. In all, the sample holds about 170,000 clones, and 75% to 85% of those were seen once. The ten largest clones capture around 1.9% of the sample.

Concerning this clone: Its antigen remains undetermined. No qualities accompany the bases; no much larger clone lies one base away.

The chain was built from TRBV27 and TRBJ2-7, with no D gene named confidently. Sample: PBMCs. The sequence was collected from a woman aged 18-35 years in good health and CMV-seronegative. The DNA reads TGTGCCAGCAGTAAATGGCAGGTCGGCTACGAGCAGTACTTC. It encodes CASSKWQVGYEQYF.